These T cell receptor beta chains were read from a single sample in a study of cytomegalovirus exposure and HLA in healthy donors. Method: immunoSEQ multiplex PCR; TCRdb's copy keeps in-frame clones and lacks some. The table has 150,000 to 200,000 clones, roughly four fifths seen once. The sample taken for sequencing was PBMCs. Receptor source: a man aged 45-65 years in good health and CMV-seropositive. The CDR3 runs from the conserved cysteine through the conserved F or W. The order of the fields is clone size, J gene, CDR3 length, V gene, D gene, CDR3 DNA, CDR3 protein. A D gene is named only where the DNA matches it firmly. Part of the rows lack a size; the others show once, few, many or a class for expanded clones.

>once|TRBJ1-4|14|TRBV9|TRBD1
TGTGCCAGCAGCGTAGGTCAGGGGGCCGGAAAACTGTTTTTT
CASSVGQGAGKLFF
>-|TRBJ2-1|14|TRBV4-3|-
TGCGCCAGCAGCCCTTGGGAGACTACCAATGAGCAGTTCTTC
CASSPWETTNEQFF
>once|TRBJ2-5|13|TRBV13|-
TGTGCCAGCAGCTTAACTAGGAAGGGGACCCAGTACTTC
CASSLTRKGTQYF
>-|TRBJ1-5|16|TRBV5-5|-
TGTGCCAGCAGCTTGCTGGCAGGGGTTAGCAATCAGCCCCAGCATTTT
CASSLLAGVSNQPQHF
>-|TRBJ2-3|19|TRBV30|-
TGTGCCTGGAGTGCCCTCCGGGGCTTTCGGCGGGGCGACACAGATACGCAGTATTTT
CAWSALRGFRRGDTDTQYF
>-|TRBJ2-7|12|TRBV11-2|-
TGTGCCAGCAGCACTAGTCCCTACGAGCAGTACTTC
CASSTSPYEQYF
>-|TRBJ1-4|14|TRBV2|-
TGTGCCAGCAGTGACGGGGGGGCCAATGAAAAACTGTTTTTT
CASSDGGANEKLFF
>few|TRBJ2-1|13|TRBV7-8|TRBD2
TGTGCCAGCAGCCAGGGGACTAGCGGTGAGCAGTTCTTC
CASSQGTSGEQFF
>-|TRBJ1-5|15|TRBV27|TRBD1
TGTGCCAGCAGTTTATCGGGGGACAGGGTTCAGCCCCAGCATTTT
CASSLSGDRVQPQHF
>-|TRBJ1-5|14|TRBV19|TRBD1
TGTGCCAGTAGTCCAGGGGGCGTAGGTCAGCCCCAGCATTTT
CASSPGGVGQPQHF
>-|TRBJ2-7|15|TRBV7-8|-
TGTGCCAGCAGCTCCCCAGGTGGACACCTCTACGAGCAGTACTTC
CASSSPGGHLYEQYF
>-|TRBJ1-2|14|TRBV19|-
TGTGCCAGTGCTCTGAAGGAGTGGGACTATGGCTACACCTTC
CASALKEWDYGYTF
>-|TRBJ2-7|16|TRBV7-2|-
TGTGCCAGCAGCAGAGATGTGACAACGACAACCTACGAGCAGTACTTC
CASSRDVTTTTYEQYF
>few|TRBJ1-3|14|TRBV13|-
TGTGCCAGCAGCCCCTACGAGACTGGAAACACCATATATTTT
CASSPYETGNTIYF
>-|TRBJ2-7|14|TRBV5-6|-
TGTGCCAGCAGCAACTTGGTCTTAAACTACGAGCAGTACTTC
CASSNLVLNYEQYF
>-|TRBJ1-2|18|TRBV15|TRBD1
TGTGCCACCAGCAGAGTACAATTGACAGGGGGAAGGGACTATGGCTACACCTTC
CATSRVQLTGGRDYGYTF
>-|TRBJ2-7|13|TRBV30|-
TGTGCCTGGAGTAGGGCAGGGGATGGTGAGCAGTACTTC
CAWSRAGDGEQYF
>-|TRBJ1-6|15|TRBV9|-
TGTGCCAGCAGCGTAGCCGGGGAGGTTGGTTCACCCCTCCACTTT
CASSVAGEVGSPLHF
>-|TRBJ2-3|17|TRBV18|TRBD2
TGTGCCAGCTCACGTCCCCAAGCGGGGGGACAGTCGGATACGCAGTATTTT
CASSRPQAGGQSDTQYF
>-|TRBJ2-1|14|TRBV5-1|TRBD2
TGCGCCAGCAGGACCGGGACTAGATACGATGAGCAGTTCTTC
CASRTGTRYDEQFF
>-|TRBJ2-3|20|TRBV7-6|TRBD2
TGTGCCAGCAGCCCCGCCCACGCGCCTAGCGGGAGCCCTCACACAGATACGCAGTATTTT
CASSPAHAPSGSPHTDTQYF
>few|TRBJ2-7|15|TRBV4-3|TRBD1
TGCGCCAGCAGTCGGGACAGGGGGAGCTCCTACGAGCAGTACTTC
CASSRDRGSSYEQYF
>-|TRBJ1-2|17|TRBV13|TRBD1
TGTGCCAGCAGCTCCGTGACAGGGGAAGGTGGGGACTATGGCTACACCTTC
CASSSVTGEGGDYGYTF
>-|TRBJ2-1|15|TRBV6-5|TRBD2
TGTGCCAGCACAACTAGCAAGCGGGGAGGTTTTGAGCAGTTCTTC
CASTTSKRGGFEQFF
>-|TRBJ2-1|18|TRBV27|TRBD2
TGTGCCAGCAGTTTAATCGCTAGCGGGGGCCGGGGCTACAATGAGCAGTTCTTC
CASSLIASGGRGYNEQFF
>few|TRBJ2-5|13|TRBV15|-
TGTGCCACCAGCAGAGATCTGAGGGAGACCCAGTACTTC
CATSRDLRETQYF
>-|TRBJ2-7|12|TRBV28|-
TGTGCCAGCAGTTTAACAGGCTACGAGCAGTACTTC
CASSLTGYEQYF
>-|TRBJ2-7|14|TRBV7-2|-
TGTGCCAGCAGCTTAGCGGGGCCCTCCTACGAGCAGTACTTC
CASSLAGPSYEQYF
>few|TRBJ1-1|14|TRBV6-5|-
TGTGCCAGCAGCGACCGGAGCATCAACACTGAAGCTTTCTTT
CASSDRSINTEAFF
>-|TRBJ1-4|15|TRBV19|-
TGTGCCAGTAGAAGCCCGGGATACACTAATGAAAAACTGTTTTTT
CASRSPGYTNEKLFF
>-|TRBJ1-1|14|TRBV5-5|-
TGTGCCAGCAGCCACAGGGCACTGAACACTGAAGCTTTCTTT
CASSHRALNTEAFF
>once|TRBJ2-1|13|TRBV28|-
TGTGCCAGCGGACCCCGACCGGGGAATGAGCAGTTCTTC
CASGPRPGNEQFF
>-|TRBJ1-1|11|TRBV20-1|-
TGCAGTGCTTTCTTAACAGGGGAAGCTTTCTTT
CSAFLTGEAFF
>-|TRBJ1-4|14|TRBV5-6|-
TGTGCCAGCAGCTTCCGATGGAGCGACGAAAAACTGTTTTTT
CASSFRWSDEKLFF
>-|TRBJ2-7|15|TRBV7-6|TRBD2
TGTGCCAGCAGCGAGTCTAGCGGGAGGACCTACGAGCAGTACTTC
CASSESSGRTYEQYF
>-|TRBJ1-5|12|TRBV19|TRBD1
TGTGCCAGCGGGACAGGAAATCAGCCCCAGCATTTT
CASGTGNQPQHF